Detailed here is one T cell receptor (beta chain). The target antigen is unknown. Template switching by 5'RACE with UMIs generated the TCR beta cDNA. Reanalyzing the 5' RACE reads, TCRdb keeps one entry per CDR3 protein, without DNA. Across 500,000 to 700,000 distinct CDR3 sequences, the top ten clones capture around 4% of the sample. The data stem from a study of T cells expressing NK-cell markers. For the study at large: One of the eight sequenced donors was seronegative, whereas the other seven were HCMV-seropositive.

Study results and limitations: Expanded NKG2C+ T cell clones had unclear HCMV specificity. As a fraction of CD8+ T cells, dominant NKG2C+ clonotypes reached roughly 1.0-7.5% in 5 to 7 donors.

This receptor was taken from a man between 18 and 29 years old in good health. Sequencing was carried out using blood T cells: a sorted CD56 or NKG2C T cell subset, CD4+ or CD8+ T cells, or bulk PBMC T cells (not recorded which).

The CDR3 loop is CSVGTFKETQYF. The genes are TRBV29-1 and TRBJ2-5; checking the TCRdb D call of TRBD1 is not possible without DNA. In germline, CDR1 is SQVTM, CDR2 ANQGSEA. CDR3 length: 12 residues.